This TCR beta chain was identified in a study of technical replicates of blood from a few donors (TCRdb year 2017). In regard to this clone: Its cognate antigen has yet to be identified. No much larger clone exists at a distance of one base, and base qualities are not known.

The method was the immunoSEQ multiplex PCR assay. TCRdb carries this immuneACCESS record with in-frame sequences only. Its versions omit some clonotypes, under half of them owing to an unresolved V gene in the studies checked, with the rest unexplained. This sample lists approximately 85,000 clones; just over 90% were detected once. Of the sample, about 0.27% is held by the ten largest clones. The CDR3 runs 14 residues from the cysteine to the phenylalanine. Only the CDR3 DNA stays, 42 bases, in frame from base 1. In the germline V gene (reference sequence), CDR1 corresponds to WNHNN and CDR2 to SYGVQD. Germline trimming: 8 bases from V, 2 bases from J; junction bases outside gene matches: 7.

Input material: T cells isolated from PBMCs. The clonotype comes from a human donor in good health. The chain was built from TRBV10-1 and TRBJ2-3, with 7 junctional bases fitting TRBD2. The CDR3 region: CASGRSGNTDTQYF. Here is the DNA: TGCGCCAGCGGGAGGAGCGGGAACACAGATACGCAGTATTTT.